These 5 T cell receptor beta chains were sequenced from one sample in a study of T-cell reconstitution after alpha-beta-depleted transplantation in children. Construction of the TCRbeta library involved unique molecular identifiers. TCRdb re-derived calls from the PCR reads in MiXCR, one entry per CDR3 protein. Of some 600,000 distinct CDR3 sequences listed, 16% are singletons. Sample: PBMCs from the stem cell graft donor, taken from the stem cell graft. Every receptor here comes from a human donor who donated a stem cell graft to a child with acute myeloid leukemia.

This clonotype was counted a few times. The chain links TRBV7-2 to TRBJ2-3; TRBD2 matches 11 bases. The CDR3 loop spans 17 amino acids. The junction had 5 bases not matched to a gene; V was cut back by 2 bases and J by 1 base. From germline, CDR1 is SGHTA and CDR2 FQGNSA. CDR3 nucleotides: TGTGCCAGCAGCTTATGGCTACTAGCGGGGGGCACAGATACGCAGTATTTT. This translates into CASSLWLLAGGTDTQYF.

This clonotype was seen at least ten times. The chain couples TRBV13 to TRBJ2-7; a weak D match, TRBD2 (6 bases). Germline CDR1 PRHDT, CDR2 FYEKMQ (reference sequence). This CDR3 contains 11 residues. Trimming stripped 3 bases from V and 6 bases from J, with 6 bases between. The CDR3 region is CASSLGGEQYV. The DNA for the CDR3 is TGTGCCAGCAGCTTGGGGGGCGAGCAGTACGTC.

The V gene is TRBV24-1, the J gene TRBJ2-1; possibly TRBD1 or TRBD2 for D (5 bases each). Germline V CDR1 and CDR2: KGHDR, SFDVKD. V shed 7 bases and J shed 8 bases, with 23 bases lying between them. The CDR3 contains 16 residues. CDR3 residues: CATSPTGTPLSHEQFF. The CDR3 nucleotides read TGTGCCACCAGCCCTACCGGGACCCCTCTGTCACATGAGCAGTTCTTC.

In this sample, this clonotype turned up many times. The chain is built from TRBV6-1 and TRBJ2-7; 9 bases are a match to TRBD1. The CDR3 contains 15 residues. Germline V gives CDR1 MNHNS, CDR2 SASEGT. V gave up 6 bases and J gave up 4 bases; unmatched junction bases: 10. The CDR3 protein is CASRNTGTGIYEQYV. The DNA for the CDR3 is TGTGCCAGCAGGAATACCGGGACAGGGATTTACGAGCAGTACGTC.

The chain joins TRBV7-8 to TRBJ2-2; D call uncertain. The CDR3 has 14 amino acids. Germline CDR1 SGHVS, CDR2 FQNEAQ. V lost 5 bases to trimming and J lost 2 bases, with 9 bases between them. The CDR3 DNA reads TGTGCCAGCAGCACCCGACCCAACACCGGGGAGCTGTTTTTT. Protein: CASSTRPNTGELFF.